A selection of T cell receptor beta chains follows, all from one sample in a study of cytomegalovirus exposure and HLA in healthy donors. Using immunoSEQ multiplex PCR, the repertoire was profiled, and TCRdb retains in-frame clones only, with some absent. The sample's table shows more than 45,000 clones. Input material: PBMCs. The receptors were gathered from a woman in her 30s in good health and CMV-seropositive. Each CDR3 is given with its conserved first and last residue. The order of the fields is D gene, V gene, J gene, CDR3 DNA, CDR3 protein. D genes are given only for firm matches.

D gene: -; V gene: TRBV28; J gene: TRBJ2-1; CDR3 DNA: TGTGCCAGCAGTTATGTACAGGGCCGCTACAATGAGCAGTTCTTC; CDR3 protein: CASSYVQGRYNEQFF
D gene: TRBD1; V gene: TRBV30; J gene: TRBJ1-5; CDR3 DNA: TGTGCCGGGAGTAAGGGGGCCGATAGCAATCAGCCCCAGCATTTT; CDR3 protein: CAGSKGADSNQPQHF
D gene: -; V gene: TRBV30; J gene: TRBJ2-3; CDR3 DNA: TGTGCCTGGTCCGGGACACGGATTAGCACAGATACGCAGTATTTT; CDR3 protein: CAWSGTRISTDTQYF
D gene: TRBD1; V gene: TRBV6-1; J gene: TRBJ2-1; CDR3 DNA: TGTGCCAGCAGTGTCGAGTTTGGGACAGGGAACAATGAGCAGTTCTTC; CDR3 protein: CASSVEFGTGNNEQFF
D gene: -; V gene: TRBV4-2; J gene: TRBJ1-3; CDR3 DNA: TGTGCCAGCAGCCCTGGAAGGGGTACTGGAAACACCATATATTTT; CDR3 protein: CASSPGRGTGNTIYF
D gene: -; V gene: TRBV6-5; J gene: TRBJ2-5; CDR3 DNA: TGTGCCAGCAGTTACCGGACAGATAAAGAGACCCAGTACTTC; CDR3 protein: CASSYRTDKETQYF
D gene: -; V gene: TRBV7-2; J gene: TRBJ1-2; CDR3 DNA: TGTGCCAGCAGCTTACGGAGCGGATACTATGGCTACACCTTC; CDR3 protein: CASSLRSGYYGYTF
D gene: TRBD2; V gene: TRBV7-9; J gene: TRBJ2-5; CDR3 DNA: TGTGCCAGCAGCTTCACGGGACTAGCAGGGGAGACCCAGTACTTC; CDR3 protein: CASSFTGLAGETQYF
D gene: -; V gene: TRBV4-1; J gene: TRBJ1-3; CDR3 DNA: TGCGCCAGCAGCACACGTTACTTAGACAGCGACTCTGGAAACACCATATATTTT; CDR3 protein: CASSTRYLDSDSGNTIYF
D gene: -; V gene: TRBV29-1; J gene: TRBJ1-1; CDR3 DNA: TGCAGCGTTGCGACAGGCGGTAGGGACACTGAAGCTTTCTTT; CDR3 protein: CSVATGGRDTEAFF
D gene: -; V gene: TRBV6-1; J gene: TRBJ1-2; CDR3 DNA: TGTGCCAGCAGTGCCGAGGGTTATGGCTACACCTTC; CDR3 protein: CASSAEGYGYTF
D gene: -; V gene: TRBV4-1; J gene: TRBJ2-7; CDR3 DNA: TGCGCCAGCAGCCGGAGCGAACTAGTAGAGGGAAACGAGCAGTACTTC; CDR3 protein: CASSRSELVEGNEQYF
D gene: -; V gene: TRBV5-1; J gene: TRBJ1-6; CDR3 DNA: TGCGCCAGCAGCTTGGGGGCCGGCAGGGTGTATAATTCACCCCTCCACTTT; CDR3 protein: CASSLGAGRVYNSPLHF
D gene: TRBD2; V gene: TRBV7-9; J gene: TRBJ2-7; CDR3 DNA: TGTGCCAGCAGCCCGACTAGCGGGGCCTTCTCCTACGAGCAGTACTTC; CDR3 protein: CASSPTSGAFSYEQYF
D gene: TRBD1; V gene: TRBV4-1; J gene: TRBJ2-7; CDR3 DNA: TGCGCCAGCAGCCCCGGGACAGGGGAGTACGAGCAGTACTTC; CDR3 protein: CASSPGTGEYEQYF
D gene: TRBD2; V gene: TRBV19; J gene: TRBJ2-3; CDR3 DNA: TGTGCCAGTAGTCTAGCGGGAGGGCCCTATACGCAGTATTTT; CDR3 protein: CASSLAGGPYTQYF
D gene: -; V gene: TRBV6-1; J gene: TRBJ1-3; CDR3 DNA: TGTGCCAGCAGTGAAGAGAGGGAAGCTGGAAACACCATATATTTT; CDR3 protein: CASSEEREAGNTIYF
D gene: TRBD2; V gene: TRBV11-2; J gene: TRBJ2-1; CDR3 DNA: TGTGCCAGCAGCGGTGGGGAGACTAGCTCCCCTAATGAGCAGTTCTTC; CDR3 protein: CASSGGETSSPNEQFF
D gene: TRBD1; V gene: TRBV13; J gene: TRBJ2-1; CDR3 DNA: TGTGCCAGCAGCTACGGGACAGCGAACAATGAGCAGTTCTTC; CDR3 protein: CASSYGTANNEQFF
D gene: TRBD2; V gene: TRBV5-1; J gene: TRBJ2-1; CDR3 DNA: TGCGCCAGCAGCTTCTCGGGAGGCGTAAATGAGCAGTTCTTC; CDR3 protein: CASSFSGGVNEQFF
D gene: -; V gene: TRBV4-1; J gene: TRBJ1-5; CDR3 DNA: TGCGCCAGCAGCCAAGTCGGGGGAGGAGCGGGTCAGCCCCAGCATTTT; CDR3 protein: CASSQVGGGAGQPQHF
D gene: TRBD2; V gene: TRBV11-3; J gene: TRBJ2-3; CDR3 DNA: TGTGCCAGCAGCTTAGAAGGGACTAGCGGGAGCGGCACAGATACGCAGTATTTT; CDR3 protein: CASSLEGTSGSGTDTQYF
D gene: TRBD2; V gene: TRBV30; J gene: TRBJ2-7; CDR3 DNA: TGTGCCTGGAAAGAGCGGGGGGACGAGCAGTACTTC; CDR3 protein: CAWKERGDEQYF
D gene: TRBD2; V gene: TRBV7-2; J gene: TRBJ2-7; CDR3 DNA: TGTGCCAGCAGCTTAGTGTCAGCGGGAAGCTACGAGCAGTACTTC; CDR3 protein: CASSLVSAGSYEQYF
D gene: -; V gene: TRBV10-2; J gene: TRBJ2-7; CDR3 DNA: TGCGCCAGCAGTGGATCAAAGGACTTCAGGTACTTC; CDR3 protein: CASSGSKDFRYF
D gene: TRBD2; V gene: TRBV7-9; J gene: TRBJ2-7; CDR3 DNA: TGTGCCAGCAGCACCGGGGGGTACGAGCAGTACTTC; CDR3 protein: CASSTGGYEQYF
D gene: TRBD2; V gene: TRBV7-7; J gene: TRBJ2-5; CDR3 DNA: TGTGCTAGCAGCTTAGGCCTAGCGGGGACAGAGACCCAGTACTTC; CDR3 protein: CASSLGLAGTETQYF
D gene: TRBD1; V gene: TRBV9; J gene: TRBJ1-1; CDR3 DNA: TGTGCCAGCAGTGAAACAGGGGACTCCACTGAAGCTTTCTTT; CDR3 protein: CASSETGDSTEAFF
D gene: TRBD1; V gene: TRBV19; J gene: TRBJ1-1; CDR3 DNA: TGTGCCAGTAGCGCCTGGACAGGTTGGATGGAAGGAACTGAAGCTTTCTTT; CDR3 protein: CASSAWTGWMEGTEAFF
D gene: TRBD1; V gene: TRBV2; J gene: TRBJ1-2; CDR3 DNA: TGTGCCAGTAACTCCCTGGACAGGGGAAGTTCCGGCTACACCTTC; CDR3 protein: CASNSLDRGSSGYTF
D gene: -; V gene: TRBV9; J gene: TRBJ1-1; CDR3 DNA: TGTGCCAGCAGCGTCGGGGGTGACACTGAAGCTTTCTTT; CDR3 protein: CASSVGGDTEAFF
D gene: TRBD1; V gene: TRBV30; J gene: TRBJ1-1; CDR3 DNA: TGTGCCTGGACCTATACAGGGGCAGGACTGAACACTGAAGCTTTCTTT; CDR3 protein: CAWTYTGAGLNTEAFF
D gene: TRBD1; V gene: TRBV20-1; J gene: TRBJ1-2; CDR3 DNA: TGCAGTGCTCCAGGGGGATATGGCTACACCTTC; CDR3 protein: CSAPGGYGYTF
D gene: -; V gene: TRBV2; J gene: TRBJ1-5; CDR3 DNA: TGTGCCAGCAGTGAAGCGTCCCGGGGGCAGCCCCAGCATTTT; CDR3 protein: CASSEASRGQPQHF
D gene: -; V gene: TRBV13; J gene: TRBJ1-1; CDR3 DNA: TGTGCCAGCAGCTCACCGACAGGTATGAACACTGAAGATTTCTTT; CDR3 protein: CASSSPTGMNTEDFF